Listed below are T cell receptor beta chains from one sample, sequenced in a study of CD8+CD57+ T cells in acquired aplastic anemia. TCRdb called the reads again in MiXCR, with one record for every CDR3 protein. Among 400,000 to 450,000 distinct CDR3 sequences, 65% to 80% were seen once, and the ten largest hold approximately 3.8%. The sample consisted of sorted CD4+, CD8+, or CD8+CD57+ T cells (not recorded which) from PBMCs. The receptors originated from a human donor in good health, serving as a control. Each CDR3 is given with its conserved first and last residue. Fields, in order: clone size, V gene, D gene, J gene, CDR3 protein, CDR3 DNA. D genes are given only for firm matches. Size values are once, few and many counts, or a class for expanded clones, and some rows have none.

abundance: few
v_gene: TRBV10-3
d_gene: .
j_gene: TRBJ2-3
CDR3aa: CAISESTIRTDAQYF
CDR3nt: TGTGCCATCAGTGAGTCTACTATCCGCACAGATGCGCAGTATTTT

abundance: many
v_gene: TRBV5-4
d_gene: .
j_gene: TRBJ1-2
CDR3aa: CASTSVPVIYGYTF
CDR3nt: TGTGCCAGCACCTCGGTCCCCGTCATCTATGGCTACACCTTC

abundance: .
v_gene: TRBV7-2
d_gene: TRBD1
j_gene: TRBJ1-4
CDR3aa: CASSLGTGVEKLFF
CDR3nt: TGTGCCAGCAGCTTAGGGACAGGGGTAGAAAAACTGTTTTTT

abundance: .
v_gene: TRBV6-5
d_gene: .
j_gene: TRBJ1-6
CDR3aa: CATGESTGLNSPLHF
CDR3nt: TGTGCCACCGGTGAGTCGACAGGACTTAATTCACCCCTCCACTTT

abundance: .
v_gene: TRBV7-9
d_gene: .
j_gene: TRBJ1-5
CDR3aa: CASSPRPLARTQHF
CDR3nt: TGTGCCAGCAGTCCTCGGCCCCTGGCGCGGACCCAGCATTTT

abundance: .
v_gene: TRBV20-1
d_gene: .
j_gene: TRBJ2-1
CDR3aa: CSAPVASRKGNEQFF
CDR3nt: TGCAGTGCTCCGGTCGCCTCAAGAAAGGGCAATGAGCAGTTCTTC

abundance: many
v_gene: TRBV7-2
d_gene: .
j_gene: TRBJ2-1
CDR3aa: CASSFDLTGEQFF
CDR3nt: TGTGCCAGCAGCTTCGACCTCACGGGAGAGCAGTTCTTC

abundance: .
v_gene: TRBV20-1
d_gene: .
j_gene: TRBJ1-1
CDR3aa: CSARDRGGYKAFF
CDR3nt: TGCAGTGCTAGAGACAGGGGCGGCTACAAAGCTTTCTTT

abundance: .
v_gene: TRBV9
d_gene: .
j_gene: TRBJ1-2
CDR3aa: CASSDRGQDYGQSF
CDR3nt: TGTGCCAGCAGTGACCGGGGGCAGGATTACGGGCAGTCCTTC

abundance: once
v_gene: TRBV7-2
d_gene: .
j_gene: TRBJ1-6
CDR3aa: CASSLGGRESSFHSPLHF
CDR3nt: TGTGCCAGCAGCTTAGGGGGGCGGGAATCGTCCTTCCACTCACCCCTCCACTTT

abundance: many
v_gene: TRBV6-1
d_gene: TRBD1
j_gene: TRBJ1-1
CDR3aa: CASSTTGVTEAFF
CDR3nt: TGTGCCAGCAGTACGACAGGGGTCACTGAAGCTTTCTTT

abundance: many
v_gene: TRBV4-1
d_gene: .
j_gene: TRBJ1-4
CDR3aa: CASSQEGGDTLREKLFF
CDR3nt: TGCGCCAGCAGCCAAGAGGGTGGGGACACCCTAAGGGAAAAACTGTTTTTT

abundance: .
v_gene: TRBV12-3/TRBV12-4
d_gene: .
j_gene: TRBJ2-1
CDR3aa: CASSIDIDEQFF
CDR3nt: TGTGCCAGCAGTATAGATATCGATGAGCAGTTCTTC

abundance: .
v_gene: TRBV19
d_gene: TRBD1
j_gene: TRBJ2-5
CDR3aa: CASSMGDRGLEDQYF
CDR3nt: TGTGCCAGCAGCATGGGGGACAGGGGCTTAGAGGACCAGTACTTC

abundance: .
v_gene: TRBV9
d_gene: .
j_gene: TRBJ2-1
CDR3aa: CASSFGETGVNEQFF
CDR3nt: TGTGCCAGCAGCTTTGGTGAGACCGGAGTGAATGAGCAGTTCTTC

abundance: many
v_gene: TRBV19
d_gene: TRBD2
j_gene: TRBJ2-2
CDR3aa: CASKRGGGTGELFF
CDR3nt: TGTGCCAGTAAGCGGGGAGGTGGCACCGGGGAGCTGTTTTTT

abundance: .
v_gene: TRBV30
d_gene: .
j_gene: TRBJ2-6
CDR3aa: CAWSVLFVHSGANVLTF
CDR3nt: TGTGCCTGGAGTGTACTTTTCGTACACTCTGGGGCCAACGTCCTGACTTTC

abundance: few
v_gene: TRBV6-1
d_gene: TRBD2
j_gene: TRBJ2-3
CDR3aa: CASRDRGGRADTQYF
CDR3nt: TGTGCCAGCAGAGACCGGGGGGGGCGGGCAGATACGCAGTATTTT

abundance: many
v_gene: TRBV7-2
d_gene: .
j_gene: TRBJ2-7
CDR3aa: CASSAGRSGEQYF
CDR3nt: TGTGCCAGCAGCGCAGGACGGAGCGGCGAGCAGTACTTC

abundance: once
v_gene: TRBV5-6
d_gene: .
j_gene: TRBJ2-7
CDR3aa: CASNPEGEATYEQYF
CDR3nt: TGTGCCAGCAACCCCGAGGGAGAGGCGACCTACGAGCAGTACTTC

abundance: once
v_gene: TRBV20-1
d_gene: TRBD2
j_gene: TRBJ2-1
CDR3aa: CSAREAGEQFF
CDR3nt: TGCAGTGCTAGAGAAGCGGGGGAGCAGTTCTTC

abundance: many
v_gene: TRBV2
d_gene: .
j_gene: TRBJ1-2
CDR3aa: CAGRAFNYGYTF
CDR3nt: TGTGCCGGAAGGGCCTTTAACTATGGCTACACCTTC

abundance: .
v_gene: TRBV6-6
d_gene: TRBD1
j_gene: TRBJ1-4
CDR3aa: CASSSRQGAEKLFF
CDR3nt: TGTGCCAGCAGTTCACGACAGGGCGCTGAAAAACTGTTTTTT

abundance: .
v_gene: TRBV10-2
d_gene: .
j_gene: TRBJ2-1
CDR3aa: CASSSAGSTGEQFF
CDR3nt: TGCGCCAGCAGTAGCGCGGGGTCCACCGGGGAGCAGTTTTTT

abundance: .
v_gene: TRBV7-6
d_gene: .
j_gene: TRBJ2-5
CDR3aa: CASSVGGEETQYF
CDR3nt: TGTGCCAGCAGTGTAGGGGGGGAAGAGACCCAGTACTTC

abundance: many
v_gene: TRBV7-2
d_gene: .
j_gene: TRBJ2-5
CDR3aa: CASSSRQEKTQYF
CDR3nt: TGTGCCAGCAGCTCCCGACAAGAGAAGACCCAGTACTTC

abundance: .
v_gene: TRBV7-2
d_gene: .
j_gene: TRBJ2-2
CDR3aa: CASSLHSSHLHFGFF
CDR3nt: .

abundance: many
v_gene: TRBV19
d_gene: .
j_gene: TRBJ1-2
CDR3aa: CASSIDRGSGGRYTF
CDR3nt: TGTGCCAGTAGTATAGATCGCGGTTCCGGGGGACGCTACACCTTC

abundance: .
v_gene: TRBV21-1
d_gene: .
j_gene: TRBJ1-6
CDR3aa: CASRVPPGRPRAPYNSPLHF
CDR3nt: TGTGCCAGCCGGGTGCCCCCCGGTCGGCCCCGCGCCCCTTATAATTCACCCCTCCACTTT

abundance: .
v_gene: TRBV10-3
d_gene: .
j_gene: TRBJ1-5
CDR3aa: CAVGSNQPQHF
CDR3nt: TGTGCCGTGGGTAGCAATCAGCCCCAGCATTTT

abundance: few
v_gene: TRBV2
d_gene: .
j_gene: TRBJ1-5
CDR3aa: CASSGQDNRPQHF
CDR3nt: TGTGCCAGCAGTGGACAGGACAATCGGCCCCAGCATTTT

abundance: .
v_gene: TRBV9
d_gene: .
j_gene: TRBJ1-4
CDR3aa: CASSVAPPATDALFF
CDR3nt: TGTGCCAGCAGCGTCGCCCCCCCGGCTACTGACGCTCTGTTTTTT

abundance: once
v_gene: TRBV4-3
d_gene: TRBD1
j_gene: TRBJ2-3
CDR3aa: CASSQGAQGADTQYF
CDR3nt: TGCGCCAGTAGCCAAGGGGCCCAGGGGGCAGATACGCAGTATTTT

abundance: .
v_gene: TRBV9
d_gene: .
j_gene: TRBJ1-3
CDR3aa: CASSVTSGSGNTIYF
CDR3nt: TGTGCCAGCAGCGTAACGTCCGGAAGTGGAAACACCATATATTTT

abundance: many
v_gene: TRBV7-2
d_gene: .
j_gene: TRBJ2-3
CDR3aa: CASSLGSEDTQYF
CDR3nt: TGTGCCAGCAGCTTAGGATCGGAGGATACGCAGTATTTT

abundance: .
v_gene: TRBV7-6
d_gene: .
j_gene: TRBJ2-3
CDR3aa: CASRVAGRITDTQYF
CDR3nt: TGCGCCAGCCGCGTGGCGGGGAGAATAACAGATACGCAGTATTTT

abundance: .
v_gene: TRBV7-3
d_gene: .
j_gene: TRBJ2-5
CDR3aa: CASSLGVGGPPQYF
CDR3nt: TGTGCCAGCAGCTTAGGTGTGGGGGGGCCTCCCCAGTACTTC

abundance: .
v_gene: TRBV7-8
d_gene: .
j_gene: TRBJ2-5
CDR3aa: CASSALLSRETLYF
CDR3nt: TGTGCCAGCAGCGCACTATTGAGTAGGGAGACCCTGTACTTC

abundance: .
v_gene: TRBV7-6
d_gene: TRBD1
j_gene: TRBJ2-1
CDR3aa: CASSPTGGLASYNEQFF
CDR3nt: TGTGCTAGCAGCCCGACAGGGGGCCTCGCCTCCTACAATGAGCAGTTCTTC

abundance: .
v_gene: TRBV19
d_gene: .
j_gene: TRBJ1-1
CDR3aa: CASSGRTANTEAFF
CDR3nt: TGTGCCAGTAGTGGGCGGACAGCGAACACTGAAGCTTTCTTT

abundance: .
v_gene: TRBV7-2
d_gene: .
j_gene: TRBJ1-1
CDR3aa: CASSSAPRNTEAFF
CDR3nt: TGTGCCAGCAGCTCCGCCCCCAGGAACACTGAAGCTTTCTTT

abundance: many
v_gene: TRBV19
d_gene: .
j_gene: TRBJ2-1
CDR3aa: CASSKYNEQFF
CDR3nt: TGTGCCAGTAGTAAGTACAATGAGCAGTTCTTC

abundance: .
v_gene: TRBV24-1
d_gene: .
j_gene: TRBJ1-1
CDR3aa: CATSASGFEAFF
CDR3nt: TGTGCCACCAGTGCCTCGGGGTTTGAAGCTTTCTTT

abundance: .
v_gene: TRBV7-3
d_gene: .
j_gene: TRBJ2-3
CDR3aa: CASSPDGLDTQYF
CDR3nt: TGTGCCAGCAGCCCGGACGGCCTTGATACGCAGTATTTC

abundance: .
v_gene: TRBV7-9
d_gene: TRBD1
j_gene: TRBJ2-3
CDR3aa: CASSPPQGARVKQYF
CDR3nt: TGTGCCAGCAGCCCGCCACAGGGGGCGCGAGTCAAACAATATTTT

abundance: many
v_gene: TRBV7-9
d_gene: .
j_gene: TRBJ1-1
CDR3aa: CASSLLGRRDFEAFF
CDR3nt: TGTGCCAGCAGCTTACTGGGACGTCGAGATTTCGAAGCTTTCTTT

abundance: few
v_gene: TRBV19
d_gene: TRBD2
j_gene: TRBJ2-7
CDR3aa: CASSARLAGTYEQYF
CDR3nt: TGTGCCAGTAGTGCAAGACTAGCGGGCACCTACGAGCAGTACTTC

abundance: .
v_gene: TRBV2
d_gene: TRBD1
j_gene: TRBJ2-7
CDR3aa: CASLAGTGIHEQYF
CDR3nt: TGTGCCAGCTTGGCCGGGACAGGGATCCACGAGCAGTACTTC

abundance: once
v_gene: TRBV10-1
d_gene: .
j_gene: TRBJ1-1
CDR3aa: CAISKAGANSEAFF
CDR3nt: TGCGCCATCAGTAAGGCCGGGGCGAACTCTGAAGCTTTCTTT

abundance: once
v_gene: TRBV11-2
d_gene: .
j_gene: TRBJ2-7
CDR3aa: CASSLSVGRTRGYEQYF
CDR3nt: TGTGCCAGCAGCTTAAGCGTGGGGAGGACGAGGGGCTACGAGCAGTACTTC

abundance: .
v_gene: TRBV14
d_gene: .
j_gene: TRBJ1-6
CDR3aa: CASSQVGAGYTFDF
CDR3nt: .

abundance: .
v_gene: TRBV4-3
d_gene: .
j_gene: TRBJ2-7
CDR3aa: CASSQELRIYEQYF
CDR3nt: TGCGCCAGCAGCCAAGAATTACGGATCTACGAGCAGTACTTC

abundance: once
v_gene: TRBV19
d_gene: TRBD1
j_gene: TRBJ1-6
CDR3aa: CASGAGTGNSPLHF
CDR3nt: TGTGCCAGCGGGGCCGGGACAGGGAACTCACCCCTCCACTTT

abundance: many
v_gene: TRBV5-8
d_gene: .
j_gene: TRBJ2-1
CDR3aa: CASSLDSYNEQFF
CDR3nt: TGTGCTAGCAGCTTGGACAGCTACAATGAGCAGTTCTTC

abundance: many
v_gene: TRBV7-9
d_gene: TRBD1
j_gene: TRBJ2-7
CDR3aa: CASSLGGQGRYEQYF
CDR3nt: TGTGCCAGCAGCTTAGGAGGACAGGGGAGATACGAGCAGTACTTC

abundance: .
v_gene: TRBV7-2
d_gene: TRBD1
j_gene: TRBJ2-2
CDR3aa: CASSLGRRGRSYELFF
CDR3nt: TGTGCCAGCAGCTTAGGTCGCAGGGGGCGTTCCTACGAGCTGTTTTTT

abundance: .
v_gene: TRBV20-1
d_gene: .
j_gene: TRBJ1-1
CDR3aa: CSATNPTGTVF
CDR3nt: TGCAGTGCAACGAACCCGACCGGGACGGTCTTT